Listed here are 9 T cell receptor beta chains from one sample, sequenced in a study of neurological immune-mediated disorders. MiXCR, applied by TCRdb to the 5' RACE reads, yields one record per CDR3 protein. The sample gives some 16,000 distinct CDR3 sequences, around 9.7% of which show up once; about 40% is in the top ten. Input material: CD8+ T cells from blood. These receptors all come from a man in his fifties in good health.

This clonotype was counted at least ten times. The chain uses TRBV3-1 and TRBJ1-5; no firm D call. CDR3 size: 16 residues. V was pared by 4 bases and J by 0 bases, with 13 bases between. Germline V gives CDR1 LGHDT, CDR2 YNNKEL (reference sequence). This CDR3 is CASSRRSQLSNQPQHF. Here the CDR3 DNA reads TGTGCCAGCAGCCGCCGCAGTCAGCTTAGCAATCAGCCCCAGCATTTT.

This clonotype was found many times. The chain uses TRBV9 and TRBJ2-2; 7 bases match TRBD2. The CDR3 covers 16 residues. CDR1 and CDR2 (germline): SGDLS, YYNGEE. The ends lost 3 bases at V and 4 bases at J; junction bases unmatched: 9. CDR3 DNA: TGTGCCAGCAGCGCCAGCGGGATCTCGGGCACCGGGGAGCTGTTTTTT. Amino acid sequence: CASSASGISGTGELFF.

Many counts were recorded for this clonotype. The CDR3 nucleotides are TGTGCCAGCAGCGGGGGCATCGCCTACGAGCAGTACTTC. Its protein is CASSGGIAYEQYF. The rearrangement joins TRBV5-5 to TRBJ2-7; D is perhaps TRBD1 (6 bases). The V gene lost 4 bases and the J gene lost 2 bases, with 10 bases spanning the gap. There are 13 residues in the CDR3. Germline V gene data show CDR1 as SGHKS and CDR2 as YYEKEE (reference sequence).

There are many counts of this clonotype. The chain employs TRBV11-2 and TRBJ2-3; TRBD1 might be the D (7 bases). CDR3 length equals 15 residues. Germline CDR1 is SGHAT and CDR2 is FQNNGV. V lost 4 bases, J lost 5 bases, and 16 bases lay in between. In DNA, the CDR3 is TGTGCCAGCAGCTCCAGGGGGGATAGGGGAGATACGCAGTATTTT. Protein: CASSSRGDRGDTQYF.

This clonotype appeared many times. V usage is TRBV7-7 and J usage is TRBJ2-5, with D possibly matching TRBD1 (5 bases). Germline V gives CDR1 SSHAT, CDR2 FNYEAQ (reference sequence). The CDR3 contains 14 residues. V gave up 4 bases and J gave up 3 bases, with 12 bases separating them. The CDR3 is CASSWSIGEETQYF. As DNA, the CDR3 is TGTGCCAGCAGCTGGAGTATAGGGGAAGAGACCCAGTACTTC.

Ten or more counts support this clonotype. The V and J genes are TRBV28 and TRBJ2-1; D may be TRBD2 (6 bases). The V end lost 3 bases, the J end lost 8 bases, and 20 bases lay between the germline ends. This CDR3 comprises 16 residues. Germline CDR1 and CDR2: MDHEN and SYDVKM. The CDR3 DNA reads TGTGCCAGCAGTTTTCTACACGCCGGGGGTGGCGATGAGCAGTTCTTC. Translation gives CASSFLHAGGGDEQFF.

This clonotype has ten or more counts. The chain links TRBV6-5 to TRBJ2-2, with no clear D. The V end was cut by 2 bases, the J end by 5 bases, with 6 bases between. Germline CDR1 is MNHEY and CDR2 is SVGAGI. CDR3 size: 13 residues. The CDR3 is CASSYIGTGELFF. Here the CDR3 DNA reads TGTGCCAGCAGTTACATAGGGACCGGGGAGCTGTTTTTT.

Ten or more counts support this clonotype. The J gene is TRBJ2-2, the V gene TRBV5-1; either TRBD1 or TRBD2 may fit D (5 bases each). CDR1 and CDR2 from the germline V gene are SGHRS and YFSETQ. This CDR3 is built from 16 residues. V was clipped by 3 bases and J by 0 bases, with 12 bases between them. For the CDR3, the DNA is TGCGCCAGCAGCTGGGGGACCCAGGCGAACACCGGGGAGCTGTTTTTT. Translation: CASSWGTQANTGELFF.

Ten or more counts support this clonotype. V is TRBV12-3 or TRBV12-4 and J is TRBJ2-1, with 8 nucleotides matching TRBD2. V shed 7 bases, J shed 2 bases, and the junction held 13 bases outside the gene matches. The CDR3 spans 17 residues. CDR3 loop: CASTLSPGLVTYNEQFF. Here the CDR3 DNA reads TGTGCCAGCACCTTGTCGCCGGGACTAGTAACCTACAATGAGCAGTTCTTC.